This is a list of T cell receptor beta chains from one sample in a study of T cell responses to AZD1222 COVID-19 vaccine. The protocol was immunoSEQ multiplex PCR, while the TCRdb copy is restricted to in-frame clones and leaves out a portion. The sample consists of approximately 82,000 clones, more than 75% of them appearing once. The sequencing used peripheral blood, collected on day 0 of AZD1222 vaccination. The source of these receptors is an adult in good health. Both conserved end residues are part of each CDR3. Each record gives: clone size, D gene, V gene, J gene, CDR3 protein, CDR3 DNA. The D gene is left open where the match is weak. For some rows the clone size is stated as once, few or many, or as a class when expanded; others skip it.

-,TRBD2,TRBV19,TRBJ2-1,CASGPSGSGRSEQFF,TGTGCCAGTGGACCTAGCGGGAGCGGACGCAGTGAGCAGTTCTTC
-,-,TRBV15,TRBJ1-3,CATSSDGTRGNTIYF,TGTGCCACCAGCAGTGACGGGACACGGGGAAACACCATATATTTT
once,TRBD1,TRBV2,TRBJ2-7,CASRIDRAGPYEQYF,TGTGCCAGCAGGATAGACAGGGCGGGCCCCTACGAGCAGTACTTC
once,-,TRBV27,TRBJ1-4,CASSGFGAPNEKLFF,TGTGCCAGCAGCGGCTTCGGAGCACCGAATGAAAAACTGTTTTTT
once,-,TRBV9,TRBJ2-3,CASSGWGRDADTQYF,TGTGCCAGCAGCGGATGGGGCAGGGATGCAGATACGCAGTATTTT
-,-,TRBV18,TRBJ1-2,CASSLGAQAPKANYGYTF,TGTGCCAGCTCACTGGGGGCTCAGGCTCCCAAAGCTAACTATGGCTACACCTTC
-,-,TRBV30,TRBJ1-3,CAWARSGESLSGNTIYF,TGTGCCTGGGCAAGATCAGGGGAATCCCTCTCTGGAAACACCATATATTTT
-,-,TRBV19,TRBJ1-2,CASSIVLAATAYYGYTF,TGTGCCAGTAGTATAGTTTTAGCAGCAACAGCCTACTATGGCTACACCTTC
-,TRBD1,TRBV30,TRBJ1-2,CAWSLGGAGYGYTF,TGTGCCTGGAGCCTAGGGGGCGCGGGCTATGGCTACACCTTC
-,TRBD1,TRBV5-1,TRBJ1-1,CASREQGANTEAFF,TGCGCCAGCAGAGAACAGGGGGCGAACACTGAAGCTTTCTTT
-,-,TRBV2,TRBJ1-1,CASRQGPSTEAFF,TGTGCCAGCAGACAGGGACCATCCACTGAAGCTTTCTTT
-,-,TRBV19,TRBJ1-3,CASSYLNTGPGNTIYF,TGTGCCAGTAGTTATCTCAATACAGGGCCTGGAAACACCATATATTTT
-,-,TRBV5-5,TRBJ1-5,CASSLYPDQPQHF,TGTGCCAGCAGCTTGTACCCGGATCAGCCCCAGCATTTT
few,-,TRBV14,TRBJ2-7,CASSQDYEQYF,TGTGCCAGCAGCCAAGACTACGAGCAGTACTTC
-,-,TRBV11-2,TRBJ1-5,CASSPIGRDQPQHF,TGTGCCAGCAGCCCCATCGGCAGGGACCAGCCCCAGCATTTT
-,-,TRBV5-4,TRBJ2-7,CASSKRDLHYEQYF,TGTGCCAGCAGCAAACGGGACCTACACTACGAGCAGTACTTC
-,-,TRBV14,TRBJ1-2,CASSYLGLGYTF,TGTGCCAGCAGCTACCTAGGGCTTGGCTACACCTTC
-,-,TRBV13,TRBJ1-2,CASSLDFDPILGYTF,TGTGCCAGCAGCTTAGACTTTGATCCCATCCTTGGCTACACCTTC
-,-,TRBV5-4,TRBJ1-1,CASSLVGANTEAFF,TGTGCCAGCAGCCTCGTTGGGGCGAACACTGAAGCTTTCTTT
-,-,TRBV5-1,TRBJ1-4,CASNGAPNEKLFF,TGCGCCAGCAACGGGGCCCCAAATGAAAAACTGTTTTTT
-,-,TRBV2,TRBJ2-3,CASSILGASSTDTQYF,TGTGCCAGCAGTATTTTAGGGGCATCAAGCACAGATACGCAGTATTTT
-,-,TRBV2,TRBJ2-2,CASSGWDTGELFF,TGTGCCAGCAGTGGGTGGGACACCGGGGAGCTGTTTTTT
-,-,TRBV5-1,TRBJ1-1,CASSWKGENTEAFF,TGCGCCAGCAGCTGGAAAGGCGAGAACACTGAAGCTTTCTTT
-,TRBD1,TRBV7-2,TRBJ2-7,CASSNQQGGSSYEQYF,TGTGCCAGCAGCAACCAACAGGGGGGAAGCTCCTACGAGCAGTACTTC
few,-,TRBV11-3,TRBJ2-2,CASSQRASGTGELFF,TGTGCCAGCAGCCAGCGTGCCTCTGGCACCGGGGAGCTGTTTTTT
-,-,TRBV3-1/TRBV3-2,TRBJ2-5,CASSQARGQETQYF,TGTGCCAGCAGCCAAGCTCGGGGACAAGAGACCCAGTACTTC
-,-,TRBV19,TRBJ1-2,CASSIDRPWASYGYTF,TGTGCCAGTAGTATAGATCGTCCATGGGCAAGCTATGGCTACACCTTC
-,-,TRBV7-2,TRBJ2-5,CASSLVRQETQYF,TGTGCCAGCAGCTTAGTCAGACAAGAGACCCAGTACTTC
-,TRBD1,TRBV7-2,TRBJ1-3,CASSSENRGAGNTIYF,TGTGCCAGCAGCTCTGAAAACAGGGGTGCTGGAAACACCATATATTTT
-,TRBD2,TRBV9,TRBJ2-3,CASSVGAGGADTQYF,TGTGCCAGCAGCGTAGGGGCCGGGGGGGCAGATACGCAGTATTTT
-,-,TRBV19,TRBJ1-2,CAPPREQTNYGYTF,TGTGCCCCCCCCAGGGAGCAGACTAACTATGGCTACACCTTC
-,-,TRBV18,TRBJ2-2,CASSPRQANTGELFF,TGTGCCAGCTCACCACGCCAGGCGAACACCGGGGAGCTGTTTTTT
-,-,TRBV12-3/TRBV12-4,TRBJ1-3,CASSLQGNTIYF,TGTGCCAGCAGTCTGCAGGGAAACACCATATATTTT
once,-,TRBV3-1/TRBV3-2,TRBJ2-1,CASSQGTYNEQFF,TGTGCCAGCAGCCAAGGCACCTACAATGAGCAGTTCTTC
-,-,TRBV15,TRBJ1-2,CATSRDRDSYGYTF,TGTGCCACCAGCAGAGATCGGGATTCCTATGGCTACACCTTC
-,-,TRBV9,TRBJ1-5,CASSAGQGYQPQHF,TGTGCCAGCTCCGCTGGTCAGGGCTATCAGCCCCAGCATTTT
-,-,TRBV6-5,TRBJ2-5,CASRTLLGSAETQYF,TGTGCCAGCAGGACCCTCCTCGGTAGCGCAGAGACCCAGTACTTC
-,-,TRBV6-5,TRBJ2-3,CASSSLGTRSQYF,TGTGCCAGCAGCTCCCTAGGGACTCGGTCGCAGTATTTT
-,-,TRBV5-1,TRBJ1-1,CASSLVFGVQDTEAFF,TGCGCCAGCAGCTTGGTCTTCGGGGTGCAGGACACTGAAGCTTTCTTT
-,-,TRBV9,TRBJ2-6,CASRGAPAGANVLTF,TGTGCCAGCCGGGGGGCACCGGCTGGGGCCAACGTCCTGACTTTC
few,-,TRBV5-6,TRBJ1-6,CASSRDTKRGSPLHF,TGTGCCAGCAGCCGGGACACGAAGCGGGGCTCACCCCTCCACTTT
once,-,TRBV7-2,TRBJ1-3,CASSPNFFPGGNTIYF,TGTGCCAGCAGCCCCAATTTTTTCCCGGGAGGAAACACCATATATTTT
-,TRBD2,TRBV10-3,TRBJ2-1,CAIRRTSEGGNEQFF,TGTGCCATCAGAAGGACTAGCGAGGGGGGCAATGAGCAGTTCTTC
once,-,TRBV5-1,TRBJ2-7,CASSLFTRDSYEQYF,TGCGCCAGCAGCTTGTTTACAAGGGATTCCTACGAGCAGTACTTC
-,-,TRBV19,TRBJ1-2,CASIGQGREGYTF,TGTGCCAGTATAGGGCAGGGGAGAGAAGGCTACACCTTC